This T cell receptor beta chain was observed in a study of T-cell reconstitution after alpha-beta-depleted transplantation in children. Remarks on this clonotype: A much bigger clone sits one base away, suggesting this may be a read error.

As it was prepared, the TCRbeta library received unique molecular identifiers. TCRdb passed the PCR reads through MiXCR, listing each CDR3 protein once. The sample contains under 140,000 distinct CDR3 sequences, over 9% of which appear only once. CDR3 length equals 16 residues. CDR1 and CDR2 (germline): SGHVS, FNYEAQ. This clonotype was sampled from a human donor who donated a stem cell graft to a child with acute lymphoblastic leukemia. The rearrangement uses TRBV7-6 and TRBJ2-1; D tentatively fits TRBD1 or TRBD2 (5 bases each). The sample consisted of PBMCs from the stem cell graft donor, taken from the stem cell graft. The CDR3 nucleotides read TGTGCCAGCAGCGGGGGAACACAAGGGTCCTTCAATGAGCAGTTCTTC. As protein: CASSGGTQGSFNEQFF.